The present entry profiles one T cell receptor (beta chain) with its context. Its specificity is unknown. These data are taken from a study of CD8 T cells in Susac syndrome. Roughly 0.5 to 1 ug RNA was reverse transcribed with random hexamers. A multiplex approach, immunoSEQ multiplex PCR, amplified TCR beta CDR3 across 54 Vbeta and 13 Jbeta. TCRdb re-derived calls from the immunoSEQ multiplex PCR reads in MiXCR, one entry per CDR3 protein. The sample holds 300,000 to 350,000 distinct CDR3 sequences; approximately 90% are singletons and the top ten take over 0.05%. The sequenced target, TCR beta, came from blood CD8+ and CD4+ T cells. FACS was used to enrich TEMRA cells, whereas the CD8+ and CD4+ T cells were obtained by negative isolation. The study's findings and limits: TCR sequencing and HLA analysis covered a relatively small number of individuals.

This clonotype was sampled from a human donor with multiple sclerosis. Source material: CD4+ T cells from PBMCs.

CDR3 sequence (DNA): TGTGCCAGCAGACCCCGGGACTCAACTCCAGGCGACGAGCAGTACTTC. It is translated as CASRPRDSTPGDEQYF. V usage is TRBV6-1 and J usage is TRBJ2-7; D is perhaps TRBD2 (6 bases). The V gene's germline CDR1 is MNHNS and CDR2 SASEGT. Trimming stripped 6 bases from V and 5 bases from J, with 23 bases between. The CDR3 totals 16 residues.